The rows below give T cell receptor beta chains drawn from one sample of a study of T-cell reconstitution after alpha-beta-depleted transplantation in children. TCRdb re-called the PCR reads through MiXCR, storing one row per CDR3 protein. The sample holds hundreds of thousands of distinct CDR3 sequences; roughly 13% are singletons and the top ten take about 0.79%. Source: PBMCs, taken before TCRalphabeta/CD19-depleted stem cell transplant. These receptors all stem from a girl aged 2 to 10 with congenital amegakaryocytic thrombocytopenia, due to receive a stem cell transplant. CDR3s include the opening cysteine and the closing phenylalanine or tryptophan. The D gene is left open where the match is weak. Clone size is stated in some rows and not others, as once, few, many or a class when expanded.

TRBJ2-6	TRBV7-8	NA	NA	CASSSIRDPGLSGANVLTF	TGTGCCAGCAGCTCGATCCGGGACCCCGGCCTCTCTGGGGCCAACGTCCTGACTTTC
TRBJ2-7	TRBV29-1	NA	few	CSGTVDYEQYF	TGCAGCGGGACAGTAGACTACGAGCAGTACTTC
TRBJ2-5	TRBV20-1	TRBD2	NA	CSAQGLAEDQETQYF	TGCAGTGCTCAGGGACTAGCGGAGGACCAAGAGACCCAGTACTTC
TRBJ2-2	TRBV5-6	NA	many	CASSSAGVAGELFF	TGTGCCAGCAGCTCAGCCGGAGTGGCCGGGGAGCTGTTTTTT
TRBJ2-7	TRBV5-1	NA	few	CASRGGLLCQYF	TGCGCCAGCCGGGGCGGACTTCTATGCCAGTACTTC
TRBJ2-5	TRBV20-1	TRBD2	NA	CSAFGTSGIKETQYF	TGCAGTGCTTTTGGGACTAGCGGGATAAAAGAGACCCAGTACTTC
TRBJ2-7	TRBV20-1	TRBD1	many	CSARDGRGIRYEQYF	TGCAGTGCTAGAGATGGCAGGGGGATTCGCTACGAGCAGTACTTC
TRBJ2-1	TRBV18	NA	NA	CASSPFPIVSYNEQFF	TGTGCCAGCTCACCTTTCCCGATCGTGTCTTACAATGAGCAGTTCTTC
TRBJ2-5	TRBV20-1	TRBD2	few	CSARPQLAGAVETQYF	TGCAGTGCTAGGCCCCAACTAGCGGGAGCGGTAGAGACCCAGTACTTC
TRBJ2-3	TRBV5-1	TRBD2	many	CASSLSGSTTDTQYF	TGCGCCAGCAGCCTTAGCGGGAGCACCACAGATACGCAGTATTTT
TRBJ2-5	TRBV11-1	NA	few	CASSLPHQETQYF	TGTGCCAGCAGCTTACCCCATCAAGAGACCCAGTACTTC
TRBJ2-5	TRBV27	TRBD1	many	CASKRQGHLGGETQYF	TGTGCCAGCAAACGACAGGGCCATCTAGGTGGGGAGACCCAGTACTTC
TRBJ2-1	TRBV5-1	TRBD2	many	CASSSLSSGGAMNEQFF	TGCGCCAGCAGCTCACTCTCTAGCGGGGGGGCAATGAATGAGCAGTTCTTC
TRBJ2-4	TRBV25-1	NA	NA	CASSEFKEGGKNIQYF	TGTGCCAGCAGTGAATTCAAGGAGGGAGGCAAAAACATTCAGTACTTC
TRBJ1-2	TRBV20-1	NA	many	CSARDLRNYYGYTF	TGCAGTGCTAGAGATCTGCGTAACTACTATGGCTACACCTTC
TRBJ2-7	TRBV10-3	NA	many	CAISAGVRGIEGHEQYF	TGTGCCATCAGTGCTGGAGTGAGGGGTATAGAAGGGCACGAGCAGTACTTC
TRBJ2-2	TRBV19	NA	few	CASSIEADTGELFF	TGTGCCAGTAGTATAGAGGCTGACACCGGGGAGCTGTTTTTT
TRBJ2-7	TRBV3-1	NA	few	CASSLTPGPSYEQYF	TGTGCCAGCAGCCTTACTCCCGGGCCTTCCTACGAGCAGTACTTC
TRBJ2-7	TRBV7-8	TRBD2	NA	CASSLGAGGRVYEQYF	TGTGCCAGCAGCTTAGGAGCGGGAGGGAGAGTCTACGAGCAGTACTTC
TRBJ2-1	TRBV10-3	TRBD2	NA	CAISVGREGLDEQFF	TGTGCCATCAGTGTCGGGCGGGAGGGCCTTGATGAGCAGTTCTTC
TRBJ1-2	TRBV15	NA	many	CATSTFGASNGYTF	TGTGCCACCAGCACCTTCGGGGCATCCAATGGCTACACCTTC
TRBJ2-7	TRBV20-1	TRBD2	many	CSANPTSGPYEQYF	TGCAGTGCTAACCCGACTAGCGGTCCCTACGAGCAGTACTTC
TRBJ2-1	TRBV29-1	TRBD2	many	CSGGLADYNEQFF	TGCAGCGGAGGACTAGCCGATTACAATGAGCAGTTCTTC
TRBJ2-1	TRBV20-1	NA	many	CSALSNEQFF	TGCAGTGCCCTCTCCAATGAGCAGTTCTTC
TRBJ1-1	TRBV7-8	TRBD1	NA	CASSPHRDRPEAFF	TGTGCCAGCAGCCCTCACCGGGACAGACCTGAAGCTTTCTTT
TRBJ1-1	TRBV29-1	NA	NA	CSGALAASNTEAFF	TGCAGCGGGGCTTTGGCAGCCTCGAACACTGAAGCTTTCTTT
TRBJ1-2	TRBV5-1	NA	many	CASSLAGRSNGYTF	TGCGCCAGCAGCTTGGCGGGCAGGTCGAATGGCTACACCTTC
TRBJ2-3	TRBV27	TRBD2	many	CASSPWTSGTDTQYF	TGTGCCAGCAGTCCGTGGACTAGCGGCACAGATACGCAGTATTTT
TRBJ2-5	TRBV12-3/TRBV12-4	NA	few	CASRGSGGHATQYF	TGTGCCAGCAGGGGAAGCGGCGGGCATGCGACCCAGTACTTC
TRBJ2-5	TRBV7-6	NA	many	CASSLTPTRGETQYF	TGTGCCAGCAGCTTGACACCGACTAGGGGAGAGACCCAGTACTTC
TRBJ2-3	TRBV20-1	NA	NA	CSGRVGVLDTQYF	TGCAGTGGCCGTGTGGGGGTTCTAGATACGCAGTATTTT
TRBJ2-7	TRBV27	NA	few	CASKEGGHEQYF	TGTGCCAGCAAGGAGGGAGGCCACGAGCAGTACTTC
TRBJ2-7	TRBV18	TRBD2	NA	CASSPRPRDYLSYEQYF	TGTGCCAGCTCACCAAGGCCCCGGGACTACCTCTCCTACGAGCAGTACTTC
TRBJ2-1	TRBV20-1	NA	many	CSARPSWGSVKISSYNEQFF	TGCAGTGCTAGACCGTCTTGGGGTAGCGTAAAAATAAGCTCCTACAATGAGCAGTTCTTC
TRBJ2-1	TRBV12-3/TRBV12-4	NA	many	CASGSGEQFF	TGTGCCAGCGGTTCTGGTGAGCAGTTCTTC
TRBJ2-1	TRBV29-1	NA	many	CSVTRANEQFF	TGCAGCGTGACTAGAGCCAATGAGCAGTTCTTC